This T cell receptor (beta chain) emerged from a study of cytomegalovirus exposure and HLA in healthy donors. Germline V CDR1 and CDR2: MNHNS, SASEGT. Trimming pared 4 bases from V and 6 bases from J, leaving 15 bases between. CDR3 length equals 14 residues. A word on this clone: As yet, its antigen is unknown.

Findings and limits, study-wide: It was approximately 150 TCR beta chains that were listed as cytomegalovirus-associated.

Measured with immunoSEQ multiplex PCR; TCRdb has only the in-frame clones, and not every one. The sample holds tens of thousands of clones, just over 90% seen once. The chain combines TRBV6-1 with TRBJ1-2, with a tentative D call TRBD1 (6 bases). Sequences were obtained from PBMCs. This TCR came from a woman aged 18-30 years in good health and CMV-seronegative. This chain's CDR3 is CASSATDRYHGYTF. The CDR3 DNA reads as TGTGCCAGCAGTGCAACTGACAGGTACCATGGCTACACCTTC.